The 11 T cell receptor beta chains below all came from one sample that was sequenced in a study of cytomegalovirus exposure and HLA in healthy donors. Primers: 60 Vbeta forward and 13 Jbeta reverse. Assay: immunoSEQ multiplex PCR; the TCRdb copy retains only in-frame clones and omits some. The ten top clones account for about 4.5%, within a sample of tens of thousands of clones. The sample taken for sequencing was PBMCs. These receptors were obtained from a woman in her 40s in good health and CMV-seropositive.

The chain employs TRBV7-9 and TRBJ2-1, with TRBD2 identical over 13 bases. Unmatched junction bases numbered 19, after V lost 4 bases and J lost 10 bases. The CDR3 length is 19 residues. Per germline, CDR1 SEHNR and CDR2 FQNEAQ (reference sequence). The CDR3, as DNA: TGTGCCAGCAGCTACTTCGGCTTTAGTACTAGCGGGGGGGCAAAGGAGCAGTTCTTC. This codes for CASSYFGFSTSGGAKEQFF.

The rearrangement joins TRBV28 to TRBJ2-1; 9 bases agree with TRBD2. The CDR3 consists of 15 residues. The germline V gene has CDR1 MDHEN and CDR2 SYDVKM. V shed 2 bases and J 7 bases; nucleotides not matched to a gene: 6. Written as DNA, the CDR3 is TGTGCCAGCAGTTTACAACTAGCGGGTACAAATGAGCAGTTCTTC. This sequence encodes CASSLQLAGTNEQFF.

This chain links TRBV4-1 with TRBJ2-3; 12 nucleotides align to TRBD2. The V gene's germline CDR1 is MGHRA and CDR2 YSYEKL. The J segment lost 4 bases and the V segment lost 4 bases, leaving 9 bases of the junction unmatched. The length of the CDR3 is 17 residues. The CDR3 is CASSPGLAGGNADTQYF. CDR3 in DNA: TGCGCCAGCAGCCCTGGGCTAGCGGGAGGGAATGCAGATACGCAGTATTTT.

The rearrangement links TRBV5-1 to TRBJ2-5; no clear D gene. Trimming pared 0 bases from V and 4 bases from J, leaving 7 bases between. Looked up from germline, CDR1 is SGHRS and CDR2 is YFSETQ. The CDR3 runs 13 residues. The CDR3 loop reads CASSLGRRETQYF. The CDR3 DNA reads TGCGCCAGCAGCTTGGGTAGGAGAGAGACCCAGTACTTC.

The chain recombines TRBV2 with TRBJ2-3; D is unresolved. This CDR3 comprises 16 residues. The V end lost 3 bases, the J end lost 0 bases, and 13 bases lay between the germline ends. Germline V gene lookup returns CDR1 SNHLY and CDR2 FYNNEI. The CDR3 sequence is CASSDTKRLSTDTQYF. The DNA for the CDR3 is TGTGCCAGCAGTGATACTAAGCGCTTAAGCACAGATACGCAGTATTTT.

The chain is built from TRBV28 and TRBJ2-6, with TRBD2 as a possible D gene (6 bases). Germline CDR1 and CDR2: MDHEN and SYDVKM. Trimming left V 8 bases short and J 0 bases short, with 17 bases between. The CDR3 contains 17 residues. In DNA, the CDR3 is TGTGCCAGCTGGGGGGTGATCAGGAGCTCTGGGGCCAACGTCCTGACTTTC. It translates to CASWGVIRSSGANVLTF.

V and J are TRBV4-1 and TRBJ1-2, with D unclear. Trimming shortened V by 4 bases and J by 0 bases, and 15 bases separated the two germline ends. Germline V lookup: CDR1 MGHRA, CDR2 YSYEKL. The CDR3 loop spans 16 amino acids. CDR3 sequence: CASSPYSHQTNYGYTF. CDR3 nucleotides: TGCGCCAGCAGCCCCTACAGTCACCAAACTAACTATGGCTACACCTTC.

As DNA, the CDR3 is TGTGCCAGCAGCTTAAACGCCCCCGGGACTAGCGGGGGGACCCAGTACTTC. Protein product: CASSLNAPGTSGGTQYF. The chain joins TRBV7-2 to TRBJ2-5; 14 positions agree with TRBD2. V lost 2 bases and J lost 7; bases outside the gene matches: 9. Germline V gene data show CDR1 as SGHTA and CDR2 as FQGNSA. CDR3 size: 17 residues.

V and J are TRBV10-1 and TRBJ2-7; 9 positions agree with TRBD1. Germline V lookup: CDR1 WNHNN, CDR2 SYGVQD (reference sequence). This CDR3 is built from 13 residues. V shed 8 bases and J 7 bases; nucleotides not matched to a gene: 9. CDR3: CASRTGVSDEQYF. For the CDR3, the DNA is TGCGCCAGCCGGACAGGGGTATCGGATGAGCAGTACTTC.

The chain has TRBV7-2 and TRBJ1-1, with D possibly matching TRBD1 (5 bases). Trimming cost V 4 bases and J 4 bases, with 10 bases left between them. CDR1 and CDR2 (germline): SGHTA, FQGNSA. The CDR3 runs to 13 residues. The CDR3 DNA reads TGTGCCAGCAGCTCCCAGGGTTTCACTGAAGCTTTCTTT. Encoded protein: CASSSQGFTEAFF.

The chain carries TRBV7-3 and TRBJ2-1; possible D gene TRBD1, 6 bases. The CDR3 is 15 residues long. Trimming took 5 bases from V and 7 from J, leaving 18 bases between them. Per germline, CDR1 SGHTA and CDR2 FQGTGA. In nucleotides, the CDR3 is TGTGCCAGCAGCGCTAGTTGGTGGGACAATAATGAGCAGTTCTTC. Translation gives CASSASWWDNNEQFF.